This T cell receptor (beta chain) was sequenced in a study of radiation and T cells in renal cell carcinoma. Study-level points and caveats: No pretreatment tumor biopsies were available for baseline clonotypes. In blood, top tumor clones expanded by 2 weeks, shrinking by 4.

The CDR3 has 13 amino acids. Germline values: CDR1 SGHVS, CDR2 FQNEAQ. Trimming left V 1 base short and J 5 bases short, with 8 bases between. In the case of this clone: Its antigen is not identified.

The repertoire was sequenced with immunoSEQ multiplex PCR; TCRdb's copy has only in-frame clones and lacks some. This table has 130,000 to 150,000 clones, about 88% appearing once. Time point described: baseline pretreatment blood. Treatment here: 15 Gy SBRT to primary tumor, nephrectomy 4 weeks later. After SBRT, blood was collected at 2 and 4 weeks, plus baseline. V gene TRBV7-8 combines with J gene TRBJ2-5; D gene ambiguous. This TCR came from a woman aged 45-60 years with renal cell carcinoma. The sample here was blood, taken from a patient whose treatment included radiotherapy and nephrectomy. The CDR3 bases are TGTGCCAGCAGCTTAGAAATCGTGGAGACCCAGTACTTC. Amino acid sequence: CASSLEIVETQYF.